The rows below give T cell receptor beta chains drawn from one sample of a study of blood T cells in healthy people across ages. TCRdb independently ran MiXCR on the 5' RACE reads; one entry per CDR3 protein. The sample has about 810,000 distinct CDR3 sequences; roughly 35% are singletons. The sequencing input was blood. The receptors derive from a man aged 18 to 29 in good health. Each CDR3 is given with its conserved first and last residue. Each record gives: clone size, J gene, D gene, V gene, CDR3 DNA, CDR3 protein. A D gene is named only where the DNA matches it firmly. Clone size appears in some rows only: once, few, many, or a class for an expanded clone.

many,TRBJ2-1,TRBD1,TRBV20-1,TGCAGTGCTCCCGGGACAGTCAGCTCCTACAATGAGCAGTTCTTC,CSAPGTVSSYNEQFF
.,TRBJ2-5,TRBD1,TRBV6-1,TGTGCCAGCAGTGAAGCGGGACAGGGAATTCGAGAGACCCAGTACTTC,CASSEAGQGIRETQYF
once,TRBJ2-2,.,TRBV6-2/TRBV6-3,TGTGCCAGCAGTTACCAGCCCCCCCTGGGTACTCCGAACACCGGGGAGCTGTTTTTT,CASSYQPPLGTPNTGELFF
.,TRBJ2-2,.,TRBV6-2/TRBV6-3,TGTGCCAGCAGTTACCTGTTGCGGACGGCCGGGGAGCTGTTTTTT,CASSYLLRTAGELFF
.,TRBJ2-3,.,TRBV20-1,TGCAGTGCATACCCGGGGGGCAGCACAGATACGCAGTATTTT,CSAYPGGSTDTQYF
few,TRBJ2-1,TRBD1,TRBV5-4,TGTGCCAGCAGCTTGGGGGACAGGTACAATGAGCAGTTCTTC,CASSLGDRYNEQFF
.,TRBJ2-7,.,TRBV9,TGTGCCAGCAGATTGATCTTGGGGGGCCGCTCCTACAATGAGCAGTACTTC,CASRLILGGRSYNEQYF
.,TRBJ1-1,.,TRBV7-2,TGTGCCAGCAGCTCGAGACATGACCGTGAAGCTTTCTTT,CASSSRHDREAFF
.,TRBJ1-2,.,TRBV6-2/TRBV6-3,TGTGCCAGCAGTCCCACGGGACTGCTATCCTACACCTTC,CASSPTGLLSYTF
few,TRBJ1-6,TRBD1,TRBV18,TGTGCCAGCTCACCACCCGGAACAGGGGGAAATCGATCACCCCTCCACTTT,CASSPPGTGGNRSPLHF
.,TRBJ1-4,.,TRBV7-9,TGTGCCAGCAGCCCCAGTGCGGGTTCGGGTGAAAAACTGTTTTTT,CASSPSAGSGEKLFF
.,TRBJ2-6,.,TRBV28,TGTGCCAGCAGTTTATGGGGTGGTGGGGACAACGTCCTGACTTTC,CASSLWGGGDNVLTF
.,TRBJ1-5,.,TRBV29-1,TGCAGCGTTGGAGTTTCAGGGGGCAATCAGCCCCAGCATTTT,CSVGVSGGNQPQHF
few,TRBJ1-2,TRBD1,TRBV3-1,TGTGCCAGCAGCCAAGCCGCAGGGGGTATCTATGGCTACACCTTC,CASSQAAGGIYGYTF
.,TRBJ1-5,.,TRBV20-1,TGCAGTGTGGGTGGTGGTCCGGGGGATCATCAGCCCCAGCATTTT,CSVGGGPGDHQPQHF
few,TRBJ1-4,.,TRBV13,TGTGCCAGCAGCCCCGTTGCAACTAATGAAAAACTGTTTTTT,CASSPVATNEKLFF
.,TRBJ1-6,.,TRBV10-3,TGTGCCATCAGTGAGTCGAAAGGCTCCTATAATTCACCCCTCCACTTT,CAISESKGSYNSPLHF
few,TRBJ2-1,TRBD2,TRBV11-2,TGTGCCAGCAGCTCCCTCGGAGCGGGGGGATACAATGAGCAGTTCTTC,CASSSLGAGGYNEQFF
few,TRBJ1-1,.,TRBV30,TGTGCCTGGAGTGTACTTGGGTGGACTGAAGCTTTCTTT,CAWSVLGWTEAFF
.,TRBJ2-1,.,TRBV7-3,TGTGTCAGCAGCTTGTACAGTGGAACGGATGAGCAGTTCTTC,CVSSLYSGTDEQFF
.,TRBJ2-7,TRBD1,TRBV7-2,TGTGCCAGCAGCTATGGACAGGGGAGCAATGAGCAGTACTTC,CASSYGQGSNEQYF
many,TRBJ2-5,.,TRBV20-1,TGCAGTGCTAGAGATCAGGGGGGACAAGAGACCCAGTACTTC,CSARDQGGQETQYF
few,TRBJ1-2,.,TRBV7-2,TGTGCCAGCAGCTTAGCAATCCTAGAGTCTGGCTACACCTTC,CASSLAILESGYTF
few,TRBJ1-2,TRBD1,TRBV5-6,TGTGCCAGCAGCTTGGGGGGCGGGGGACAGGGAAACGGCTACACCTTC,CASSLGGGGQGNGYTF
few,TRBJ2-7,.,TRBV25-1,TGTGCCAGCAGTGGCCGACGGGACGCAAGGGCCTACGAGCAGTACTTC,CASSGRRDARAYEQYF
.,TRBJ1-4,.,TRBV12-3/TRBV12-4,TGTGCCAGCAGTCCTGACAGTTCTTATGGAAAACTGTTTTTT,CASSPDSSYGKLFF
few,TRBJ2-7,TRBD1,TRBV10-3,TGTGCCATCAGTGAGCCCGGGACAGGTGGCTACGAGCAGTACTTC,CAISEPGTGGYEQYF
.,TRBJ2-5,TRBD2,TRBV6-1,TGTGCCAGCAGTGAAGAGGCTAGCGGGGGGGCCGACCAGTACTTC,CASSEEASGGADQYF
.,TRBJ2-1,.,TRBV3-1,TGTGCCAGCAGCCCGGGTTTGGTACAGACTTACAATGAGCAGTTCTTC,CASSPGLVQTYNEQFF
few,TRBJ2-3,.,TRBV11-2,TGTGCCAGCAGGTCGGGGACTGGGTCCAGCCTTTCCTTACGGAGCACAGATACGCAGTATTTT,CASRSGTGSSLSLRSTDTQYF
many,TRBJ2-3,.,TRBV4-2,TGTGCCAGCAGCCAAGATCGGAGGGATACGCAGTATTTT,CASSQDRRDTQYF